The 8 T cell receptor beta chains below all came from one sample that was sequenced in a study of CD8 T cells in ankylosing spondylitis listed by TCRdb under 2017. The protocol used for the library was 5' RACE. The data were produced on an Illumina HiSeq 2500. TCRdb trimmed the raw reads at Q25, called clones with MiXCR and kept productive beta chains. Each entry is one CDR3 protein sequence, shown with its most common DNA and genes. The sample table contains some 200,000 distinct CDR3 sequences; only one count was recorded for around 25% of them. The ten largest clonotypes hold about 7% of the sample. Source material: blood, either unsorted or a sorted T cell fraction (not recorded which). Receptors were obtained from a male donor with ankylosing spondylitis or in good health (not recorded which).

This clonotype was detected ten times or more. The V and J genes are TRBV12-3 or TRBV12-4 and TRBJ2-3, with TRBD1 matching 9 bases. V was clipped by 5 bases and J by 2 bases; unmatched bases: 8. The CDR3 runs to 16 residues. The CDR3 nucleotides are TGTGCCAGCAGTGCCGGGACAGGGTCACACACAGATACGCAGTATTTT. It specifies CASSAGTGSHTDTQYF.

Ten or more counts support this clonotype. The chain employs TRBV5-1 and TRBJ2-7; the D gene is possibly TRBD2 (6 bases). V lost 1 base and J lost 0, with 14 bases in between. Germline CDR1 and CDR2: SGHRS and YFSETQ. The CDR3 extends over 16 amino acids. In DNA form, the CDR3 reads TGCGCCAGCAGCTTGAGAAGCGGGCAGAGCTCCTACGAGCAGTACTTC. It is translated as CASSLRSGQSSYEQYF.

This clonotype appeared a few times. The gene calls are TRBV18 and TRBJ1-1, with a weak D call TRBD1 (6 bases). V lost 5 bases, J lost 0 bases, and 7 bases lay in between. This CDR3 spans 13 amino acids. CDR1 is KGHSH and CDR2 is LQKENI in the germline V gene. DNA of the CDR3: TGTGCCAGCTCAAGGGACATGAACACTGAAGCTTTCTTT. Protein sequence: CASSRDMNTEAFF.

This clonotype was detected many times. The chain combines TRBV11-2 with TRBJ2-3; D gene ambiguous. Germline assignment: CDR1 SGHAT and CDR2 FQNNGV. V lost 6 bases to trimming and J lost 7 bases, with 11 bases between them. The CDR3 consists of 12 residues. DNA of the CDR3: TGTGCCAGCAGACTCGGTGGCCATACGCAGTATTTT. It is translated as CASRLGGHTQYF.

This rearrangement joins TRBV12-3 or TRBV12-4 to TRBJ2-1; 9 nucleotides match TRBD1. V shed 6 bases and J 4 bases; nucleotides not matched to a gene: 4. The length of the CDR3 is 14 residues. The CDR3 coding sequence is TGTGCCAGCAGAACCGACAGGGGGTACAATGAGCAGTTCTTC. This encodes CASRTDRGYNEQFF.

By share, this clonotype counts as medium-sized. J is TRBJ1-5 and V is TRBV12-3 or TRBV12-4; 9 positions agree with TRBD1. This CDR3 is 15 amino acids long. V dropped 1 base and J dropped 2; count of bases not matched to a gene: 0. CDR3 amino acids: CASSLGQGGNQPQHF. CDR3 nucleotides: TGTGCCAGCAGTTTAGGACAGGGGGGCAATCAGCCCCAGCATTTT.

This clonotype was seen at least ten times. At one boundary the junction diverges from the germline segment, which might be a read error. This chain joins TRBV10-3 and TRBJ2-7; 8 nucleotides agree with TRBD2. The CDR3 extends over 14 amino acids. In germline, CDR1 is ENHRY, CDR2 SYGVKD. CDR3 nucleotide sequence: TGTGCCATCAACGGGGGGGAGGGCTCCCACGAGCAGTACTTC. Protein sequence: CAINGGEGSHEQYF.

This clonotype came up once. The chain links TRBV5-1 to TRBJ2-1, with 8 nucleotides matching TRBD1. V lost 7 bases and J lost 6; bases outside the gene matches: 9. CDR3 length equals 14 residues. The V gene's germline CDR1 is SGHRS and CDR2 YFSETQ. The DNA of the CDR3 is TGCGCCAGCCAAGTAGGCGGGACAGGCAATGAGCAGTTCTTC. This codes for CASQVGGTGNEQFF.